The 2 T cell receptor beta chains presented below share a single source sample, sequenced in a study of shared clonotypes between healthy human individuals. Here immunoSEQ multiplex PCR was the method, and the copy in TCRdb shows in-frame clones only, minus some. The data show approximately 700,000 clones, around 73% seen once. The sample comprised memory CD4+ T cells sorted from blood. Subset given: CD45RA-negative fraction. Receptor source: a woman between 25 and 40 years old in good health.

In this sample, this clone turned up a few times. The rearrangement joins TRBV28 to TRBJ1-2; D ambiguous. V lost 6 bases and J lost 0, with 14 bases in between. CDR3 length: 15 amino acids. Germline V CDR1 and CDR2: MDHEN, SYDVKM. CDR3 amino acids: CASRRSVGANYGYTF. The CDR3 DNA sequence: TGTGCCAGCAGGAGGTCGGTTGGGGCTAACTATGGCTACACCTTC.

The chain couples TRBV7-8 to TRBJ2-2; D is ambiguous. Trimming removed 5 bases from V and 1 base from J, with 8 bases in between. The CDR3 length is 14 residues. Germline CDR1 SGHVS, CDR2 FQNEAQ. CDR3 in amino acids: CASSRSGNTGELFF. The CDR3, as DNA: TGTGCCAGCAGCCGAAGTGGGAACACCGGGGAGCTGTTTTTT.